Each of the 5 T cell receptor beta chains below was sequenced from the same sample in a study of shared clonotypes between healthy human individuals. Clones were sequenced by immunoSEQ multiplex PCR, and TCRdb holds only the in-frame ones, with some missing. Among around 2.1 million clones listed, around 93% were seen once. The naive CD8 population came from CD45RO-negative cells selected for CCR7, without terminally differentiated effector memory CD45RA+ cells. Material for sequencing was naive CD8+ T cells from PBMCs. The source is a man between 18 and 35 years old in good health. Some clones in this sample may be carry-over from other donors' samples.

The rearrangement links TRBV4-2 to TRBJ1-5; D might be TRBD1 (6 bases). This CDR3 is built from 14 residues. The germline V gene encodes CDR1 LGHNA and CDR2 YNFKEQ. Between the trimmed V and J ends, which lost 4 bases and 5 bases, there was a span of 12 bases. CDR3 sequence (DNA): TGTGCCAGCAGCCGGGCAGGGGCGGATCAGCCCCAGCATTTT. This gives the protein CASSRAGADQPQHF.

The chain joins TRBV27 to TRBJ2-5; D unclear. Germline-derived CDR1 and CDR2 are MNHEY and SMNVEV (reference sequence). CDR3 length: 11 amino acids. Trimming removed 8 bases from V and 9 bases from J, with 13 bases in between. The CDR3 sequence is CASGDVSPQYF. The CDR3 coding sequence is TGTGCCAGCGGAGATGTTAGTCCCCAGTACTTC.

The chain combines TRBV7-9 with TRBJ2-1, with unresolved D. The V gene lost 4 bases and the J gene lost 5 bases, with 6 bases spanning the gap. CDR1 is SEHNR and CDR2 is FQNEAQ in the germline V gene (reference sequence). The CDR3 covers 12 residues. CDR3 sequence (DNA): TGTGCCAGCAGCTGGACCGACAATGAGCAGTTCTTC. Translated, it gives CASSWTDNEQFF.

The chain employs TRBV9 and TRBJ1-1; D might be TRBD1 (6 bases). The CDR3 totals 13 residues. Germline V gene lookup returns CDR1 SGDLS and CDR2 YYNGEE. Trimming removed 7 bases at V and 1 base at J, with 11 bases between. The CDR3 nucleotides read TGTGCCAGCCAACAGGGTTGGAACACTGAAGCTTTCTTT. Its translation is CASQQGWNTEAFF.

This chain links TRBV6-1 with TRBJ2-5, with D tentatively TRBD1 (5 bases). Trimming left V 3 bases short and J 1 base short, with 18 bases between. CDR1 and CDR2 from the germline V gene are MNHNS and SASEGT. The CDR3 has 17 amino acids. CDR3 residues: CASSDSKRGWGQETQYF. The CDR3 DNA reads as TGTGCCAGCAGTGATAGCAAAAGGGGCTGGGGCCAAGAGACCCAGTACTTC.